This TCR beta chain was recovered during a study of blood T cell repertoires in COVID-19. Across the study: Both acute and convalescent COVID-19 samples were obtained from the United States, Italy and Spain.

The CDR3 sequence is 16 residues long. V lost 7 bases and J 3 bases, leaving 21 bases between the germline ends. Germline-derived CDR1 and CDR2 are MRHNA and SNTAGT. Some clones are missing from TCRdb's copy, which holds only in-frame ones; the method was immunoSEQ multiplex PCR. The table has about 55,000 clones, 70% to 90% seen once. The receptor comes from a man between 60 and 75 years old with acute or convalescent COVID-19. The chain uses TRBV6-4 and TRBJ1-2; a possible D gene is TRBD1 (6 bases). Source material: peripheral blood. The CDR3, as DNA: TGTGCCAGCAAGCCAGGGCATGAAGAGGGGGACTATGGCTACACCTTC. It translates to CASKPGHEEGDYGYTF.